This TCR beta chain was recovered during a study of blood T cell repertoires in COVID-19. Study at large: COVID-19 samples, acute and convalescent, were from the United States, Italy and Spain.

Some clones are missing from TCRdb's copy, which holds only in-frame ones; the method was immunoSEQ multiplex PCR. The sample lists tens of thousands of clones, around 84% seen once, with around a third in the top ten. In germline, CDR1 is SGHVS, CDR2 FQNEAQ. V shed 5 bases and J shed 2 bases, with 18 bases lying between them. The CDR3 is 16 residues long. J is TRBJ1-1 and V is TRBV7-8, with D perhaps TRBD1 (6 bases). Sequenced material: peripheral blood. This TCR was recovered from an elderly man with acute or convalescent COVID-19. CDR3 in DNA: TGTGCCAGCAGCCCGGACAGAGGAGGTTTTAACACTGAAGCTTTCTTT. Its protein product is CASSPDRGGFNTEAFF.